This T cell receptor (beta chain) originates from a study of blood T cell repertoires in COVID-19. Here immunoSEQ multiplex PCR was the method, and the copy in TCRdb shows in-frame clones only, minus some. The sample holds under 300,000 clones, 75% to 90% seen once. The CDR3 has 18 residues. CDR1 LGHNA and CDR2 YNFKEQ come from the germline V gene. V shed 0 bases, J shed 7 bases, and the junction held 10 bases outside the gene matches. This sequence originates from a young man who had recovered from COVID-19. The sample comprised peripheral blood. The J gene is TRBJ2-4, the V gene TRBV4-2; 12 bases are shared with TRBD2. For the CDR3, the DNA is TGTGCCAGCAGCCAAGATTGGTCTAGCGGGGGGGCGGAGAACATTCAGTACTTC. This sequence encodes CASSQDWSSGGAENIQYF.